This TCR beta chain was observed in a study of vaccination and CD4 T cells after COVID-19. Study details: The convalescent group had six males, four females, seven Caucasians, two Asians, one multiracial.

Cultured CD4+ T-cell DNA underwent Oncomine TCR Beta short-read sequencing. TCRdb re-called the PCR reads through MiXCR, storing one row per CDR3 protein. This table holds tens of thousands of distinct CDR3 sequences, around two fifths found once. To note about this clonotype: Its specificity is unknown.

The CDR3 sequence is 15 residues long. Germline assignment: CDR1 MRHNA and CDR2 SNTAGT. The V gene lost 3 bases and the J gene lost 0 bases, with 6 bases spanning the gap. Treatment: approximately 10-day PBMC culture with coronavirus spike peptide pools or control peptides (ViraFEST assay). The receptor's source is a human donor who had recovered from COVID-19. Sample: CD4+ T cells from blood, cultured in vitro, taken after SARS-CoV-2 vaccination. This sequence joins TRBV6-4 and TRBJ2-6; D ambiguous. In DNA, the CDR3 is TGTGCCAGCAGTGAACAGAACTCTGGGGCCAACGTCCTGACTTTC. Translated, it gives CASSEQNSGANVLTF.